The 28 T cell receptor beta chains reported below all come from one sample, sequenced in a study of T cell repertoires in cytomegalovirus infection. The antigens these receptors bind are not known. TCRdb redid the calling of the reads with MiXCR, one entry per CDR3 protein. The table lists roughly 120,000 distinct CDR3 sequences, around 30% of them singletons. The source was CD8+ T cells from cultured PBMCs, collected from culture after CMV antigen stimulation. The receptors were sampled from a human donor in good health (CMV status not recorded). Some clones in this sample may be carry-over from other donors' samples.

The chain uses TRBV4-1 and TRBJ1-5; D ambiguous. The CDR3 totals 18 residues. Germline CDR1 reads MGHRA; CDR2 reads YSYEKL. The ends were cut back, 3 bases at V and 0 bases at J, with 18 bases in the middle. CDR3 residues: CASSQEGRITYSNQPQHF. In DNA form, the CDR3 reads TGCGCCAGCAGCCAGGAAGGACGGATAACCTATAGCAATCAGCCCCAGCATTTT.

In this sample, this clonotype turned up a few times. V and J are TRBV11-2 and TRBJ2-7, with no clear D. The CDR3 totals 14 residues. Per the germline V gene, CDR1 is SGHAT and CDR2 is FQNNGV. Trimming removed 5 bases at V and 5 bases at J, with 16 bases between. CDR3 DNA: TGTGCCAGCAGCCCCATTTTCTTGGCCGACGAGCAGTACTTC. Residues: CASSPIFLADEQYF.

The V call is TRBV28, the J call TRBJ2-3, with a possible D match to TRBD2 (6 bases). Germline V CDR1 and CDR2: MDHEN, SYDVKM. There are 15 residues in the CDR3. V was pared by 3 bases and J by 3 bases, with 13 bases between. CDR3 residues: CASSFVSLATDTQYF. In DNA form, the CDR3 reads TGTGCCAGCAGTTTTGTCTCCCTAGCGACAGATACGCAGTATTTT.

The chain recombines TRBV5-6 with TRBJ2-5; the D gene is possibly TRBD1 (6 bases). The CDR3 extends over 14 amino acids. Germline values: CDR1 SGHDT, CDR2 YYEEEE. V lost 4 bases and J lost 2, with 12 bases in between. The CDR3 nucleotides read TGTGCCAGCAGCCGTGTGACAGGTCAAGAGACCCAGTACTTC. Amino acid sequence: CASSRVTGQETQYF.

The sample holds a few counts of this clonotype. The rearrangement links TRBV27 to TRBJ2-3; D tentatively fits TRBD1 or TRBD2 (6 bases each). Germline CDR1 is MNHEY and CDR2 is SMNVEV (reference sequence). V gave up 5 bases and J gave up 6 bases, with 15 bases separating them. The CDR3 loop spans 14 amino acids. The DNA of the CDR3 is TGTGCCAGCAGTCCTTTCGGGGGCGCGGATACGCAGTATTTT. Protein: CASSPFGGADTQYF.

This clonotype was counted at least ten times. The chain is built from TRBV20-1 and TRBJ1-3, with D unresolved. This CDR3 is built from 13 residues. Trimming left V 3 bases short and J 5 bases short, with 11 bases between. The V gene's germline CDR1 is DFQATT and CDR2 SNEGSKA (reference sequence). Written as DNA, the CDR3 is TGCAGTGCTAGTGTTGGTTCTCGAAACACCATATATTTT. It specifies CSASVGSRNTIYF.

This clonotype came up a few times. This chain joins TRBV7-2 and TRBJ1-2; no reliable D call. There are 12 residues in the CDR3. Germline V lookup: CDR1 SGHTA, CDR2 FQGNSA. V lost 2 bases to trimming and J lost 3 bases, with 4 bases between them. CDR3 amino acids: CASSLNYYGYTF. CDR3 sequence (DNA): TGTGCCAGCAGCTTAAATTACTATGGCTACACCTTC.

The table lists this clonotype with a few counts. V is TRBV5-1 and J is TRBJ2-7; 7 bases line up with TRBD1. The CDR3 runs 13 residues. V dropped 8 bases and J dropped 4; count of bases not matched to a gene: 9. CDR1 is SGHRS and CDR2 is YFSETQ in the germline V gene. The DNA for the CDR3 is TGCGCCAGGAGAGGGGGCAAAGGGTACGAGCAGTACTTC. Protein product: CARRGGKGYEQYF.

The CDR3 DNA reads as TGTGCCAGCAGCTTAGCCCTAGGTAGCTCCTATAATTCACCCCTCCACTTT. Its translation: CASSLALGSSYNSPLHF. This rearrangement joins TRBV7-8 to TRBJ1-6; no firm D call. CDR1 is SGHVS, CDR2 FQNEAQ, per germline. This CDR3 contains 17 residues. The V gene lost 0 bases and the J gene lost 0 bases, with 9 bases spanning the gap. Combining the CDR3 with reference TRBV7-8 and TRBJ1-6 gives the whole variable domain GAGVSQSPRYKVAKRGQDVALRCDPISGHVSLFWYQQALGQGPEFLTYFQNEAQLDKSGLPSDRFFAERPEGSVSTLKIQRTQQEDSAVYLCASSLALGSSYNSPLHFGNGTRLTVT.

This clonotype has just a few counts. The chain has TRBV6-5 and TRBJ2-7, with D possibly matching TRBD1 (6 bases). The CDR3 has 14 residues. Trimming left V 6 bases short and J 0 bases short, with 12 bases between. Germline CDR1 reads MNHEY; CDR2 reads SVGAGI. The CDR3 DNA follows: TGTGCCAGCAGATTAAGAGGGGGCTCCTACGAGCAGTACTTC. It codes for CASRLRGGSYEQYF.

The V call is TRBV7-8, the J call TRBJ2-5; D may be TRBD2 (5 bases). Germline V CDR1 and CDR2: SGHVS, FQNEAQ. Trimming removed 5 bases from V and 5 bases from J, with 18 bases in between. The CDR3 totals 15 residues. CDR3 protein: CASSLFEGWMETQYF. CDR3 DNA sequence: TGTGCCAGCAGCCTTTTCGAGGGTTGGATGGAGACCCAGTACTTC.

The sample holds a few counts of this clonotype. J is TRBJ2-7 and V is TRBV6-5; a weak D match, TRBD1 (6 bases). The CDR3 covers 17 residues. CDR1 is MNHEY and CDR2 is SVGAGI in the germline V gene. The V and J ends lost 4 bases and 7 bases respectively, with 26 bases between them. The CDR3 protein is CASSSNGVGQGIGEQYF. The CDR3 nucleotides are TGTGCCAGCAGTTCAAACGGGGTCGGTCAGGGGATTGGGGAGCAGTACTTC.

The chain carries TRBV7-6 and TRBJ1-1; the match to TRBD1 covers 8 bases. CDR3 length: 12 amino acids. CDR1 and CDR2 (germline): SGHVS, FNYEAQ. The V and J ends lost 5 bases and 7 bases, in that order; junction bases with no gene match: 3. The CDR3 protein is CASSDRGIEAFF. The CDR3 DNA reads as TGTGCCAGCAGCGACAGGGGAATTGAAGCTTTCTTT.

This clonotype was counted only a few times. This chain connects TRBV7-6 to TRBJ2-5; D may be TRBD1 (6 bases). CDR1 SGHVS and CDR2 FNYEAQ come from the germline V gene. The CDR3 runs 13 residues. Trimming cost V 4 bases and J 3 bases, with 9 bases left between them. CDR3 in DNA: TGTGCCAGCAGCTCCGGACAGAAAGAGACCCAGTACTTC. It yields the protein CASSSGQKETQYF. Full variable domain (outside the CDR3, taken from reference TRBV7-6 and TRBJ2-5): GAGVSQSPRYKVTKRGQDVALRCDPISGHVSLYWYRQALGQGPEFLTYFNYEAQQDKSGLPNDRFSAERPEGSISTLTIQRTEQRDSAMYRCASSSGQKETQYFGPGTRLLVL.

The chain couples TRBV6-8 to TRBJ1-1; D is uncertain. The germline gives CDR1 MNHGY, CDR2 SAAAGT. V was pared by 8 bases and J by 1 base, with 11 bases between. The CDR3 spans 13 residues. This CDR3 is CASRGFANTEAFF. Here the CDR3 DNA reads TGTGCCAGCCGAGGATTCGCGAACACTGAAGCTTTCTTT.

This clonotype was seen ten or more times. The V and J genes are TRBV7-2 and TRBJ2-7; D could derive from TRBD1 or TRBD2 (6 bases each). CDR1 SGHTA and CDR2 FQGNSA come from the germline V gene. This CDR3 comprises 16 residues. The ends were cut back, 0 bases at V and 1 base at J, with 13 bases in the middle. The CDR3 DNA reads TGTGCCAGCAGCTTAGCGTCGGGGGCGCGGTCCTACGAGCAGTACTTC. Its translation: CASSLASGARSYEQYF.

As for this clonotype: The junction differs from germline at one of its ends, possibly a read error. V and J are TRBV5-6 and TRBJ2-7, with D perhaps matching TRBD1 (6 bases). Germline V gene sequence: CDR1 SGHDT, CDR2 YYEEEE. The CDR3 has 13 amino acids. CDR3 sequence reads: CVSSLQGYDEQYF. Written as DNA, the CDR3 is TGTGTCAGCAGCTTGCAGGGGTACGACGAGCAGTACTTC. The entire variable domain, with the rest obtained from reference TRBV5-6 and TRBJ2-7, is as follows: DAGVTQSPTHLIKTRGQQVTLRCSPKSGHDTVSWYQQALGQGPQFIFQYYEEEERQRGNFPDRFSGHQFPNYSSELNVNALLLGDSALYLCVSSLQGYDEQYFGPGTRLTVT.

This rearrangement joins TRBV6-5 to TRBJ2-1, with D possibly matching TRBD1 (6 bases). The CDR3 spans 14 residues. The germline V and J ends were trimmed by 7 bases and 9 bases, with 19 bases remaining between them. Germline assignment: CDR1 MNHEY and CDR2 SVGAGI. Here the CDR3 DNA reads TGTGCCAGCACCCCACCCGCCAGGGGCGGTGAGCAGTTCTTC. Protein sequence: CASTPPARGGEQFF.

This clonotype was seen more than once but under ten times. The chain uses TRBV4-1 and TRBJ1-2; weak D call: TRBD1 (6 bases). This CDR3 comprises 16 residues. CDR1 and CDR2 from the germline V gene are MGHRA and YSYEKL. Trimming left V 1 base short and J 5 bases short, with 17 bases between. This CDR3 is CASSQVVGQPFYGYTF. CDR3 in DNA: TGCGCCAGCAGCCAAGTAGTAGGACAGCCTTTTTATGGCTACACCTTC.

Only a few counts were recorded for this clonotype. In DNA form, the CDR3 reads TGTGCCAGCAGTTCGTCCACTAGCGGGGGGGCCGAGGATGAGACCCAGTACTTC. This codes for CASSSSTSGGAEDETQYF. V gene TRBV6-5 combines with J gene TRBJ2-5; 13 nucleotides match TRBD2. The CDR3 is made up of 18 amino acids. Germline assignment: CDR1 MNHEY and CDR2 SVGAGI. The V gene end was trimmed by 4 bases and the J gene end by 5 bases; junction bases not matched to a gene: 13.

This clonotype was seen a few times. The rearrangement links TRBV7-8 to TRBJ2-5, with no clear D. Trimming cost V 0 bases and J 1 base, with 3 bases left between them. Looked up from germline, CDR1 is SGHVS and CDR2 is FQNEAQ. The CDR3 has 13 amino acids. CDR3 sequence: CASSLASQETQYF. The CDR3 coding sequence is TGTGCCAGCAGCTTAGCCAGCCAAGAGACCCAGTACTTC. Looking up the rest from reference TRBV7-8 and TRBJ2-5 gives the full variable domain: GAGVSQSPRYKVAKRGQDVALRCDPISGHVSLFWYQQALGQGPEFLTYFQNEAQLDKSGLPSDRFFAERPEGSVSTLKIQRTQQEDSAVYLCASSLASQETQYFGPGTRLLVL.

At least ten counts were recorded for this clonotype. This sequence joins TRBV7-9 and TRBJ2-1; the D gene is possibly TRBD2 (5 bases). The CDR3 length is 15 residues. V lost 5 bases and J lost 8, with 19 bases in between. Germline loops: CDR1 SEHNR, CDR2 FQNEAQ (reference sequence). Here the CDR3 DNA reads TGTGCCAGCAGCCGAGGGAGCCGAACCGGGGATGAGCAGTTCTTC. Translation: CASSRGSRTGDEQFF.

This clonotype was counted between two and nine times. V gene TRBV6-2 or TRBV6-3 combines with J gene TRBJ2-7, with a possible D match to TRBD2 (5 bases). Germline CDR1 reads MNHEY; CDR2 reads SVGEGT. CDR3 length: 15 amino acids. Trimming cost V 3 bases and J 7 bases, with 19 bases left between them. The CDR3 DNA reads TGTGCCAGCAGTTATACATTCGGCGGGTTGGGGGAGCAGTACTTC. Translation: CASSYTFGGLGEQYF.

The V gene is TRBV12-3 or TRBV12-4, the J gene TRBJ2-3; D is ambiguous. The V end lost 7 bases, the J end lost 0 bases, and 14 bases lay between the germline ends. This CDR3 spans 15 amino acids. CDR3 amino acids: CASTRLGPSTDTQYF. CDR3 DNA sequence: TGTGCCAGCACCCGTTTAGGCCCTAGCACAGATACGCAGTATTTT.

This rearrangement joins TRBV7-9 to TRBJ2-1; TRBD2 matches at 9 bases. Trimming removed 5 bases from V and 7 bases from J; junction bases left unmatched: 9. The germline V gene encodes CDR1 SEHNR and CDR2 FQNEAQ (reference sequence). The length of the CDR3 is 15 residues. The CDR3 bases are TGTGCCAGCAGCGTAAGCGGGGGGCTAGGGAATGAGCAGTTCTTC. Translation gives CASSVSGGLGNEQFF.

This clonotype was recorded many times. The rearrangement links TRBV4-2 to TRBJ1-4; D ambiguous. Trimming shortened V by 1 base and J by 0 bases, and 9 bases separated the two germline ends. Germline lookup yields CDR1 LGHNA and CDR2 YNFKEQ. The CDR3 runs to 16 residues. As DNA, the CDR3 is TGTGCCAGCAGCCAAGCCCCACAATCAACTAATGAAAAACTGTTTTTT. Its protein product is CASSQAPQSTNEKLFF.

This chain uses TRBV18 with TRBJ2-1, with 7 positions matching TRBD1. The CDR3 has 13 residues. J lost 8 bases, V lost 6 bases, and 7 bases had no gene match. Looked up from germline, CDR1 is KGHSH and CDR2 is LQKENI. The DNA for the CDR3 is TGTGCCAGCTCCCGGACAGGACCCGATGAGCAGTTCTTC. Translating it yields CASSRTGPDEQFF.

This clonotype was observed a single time. The chain combines TRBV6-1 with TRBJ1-5; D gene ambiguous. This CDR3 has 14 residues. Per the germline V gene, CDR1 is MNHNS and CDR2 is SASEGT. V was pared by 5 bases and J by 2 bases, with 10 bases between. The CDR3 DNA follows: TGTGCCAGCAGTAAGGCTTACGGCAATCAGCCCCAGCATTTT. It is translated as CASSKAYGNQPQHF.